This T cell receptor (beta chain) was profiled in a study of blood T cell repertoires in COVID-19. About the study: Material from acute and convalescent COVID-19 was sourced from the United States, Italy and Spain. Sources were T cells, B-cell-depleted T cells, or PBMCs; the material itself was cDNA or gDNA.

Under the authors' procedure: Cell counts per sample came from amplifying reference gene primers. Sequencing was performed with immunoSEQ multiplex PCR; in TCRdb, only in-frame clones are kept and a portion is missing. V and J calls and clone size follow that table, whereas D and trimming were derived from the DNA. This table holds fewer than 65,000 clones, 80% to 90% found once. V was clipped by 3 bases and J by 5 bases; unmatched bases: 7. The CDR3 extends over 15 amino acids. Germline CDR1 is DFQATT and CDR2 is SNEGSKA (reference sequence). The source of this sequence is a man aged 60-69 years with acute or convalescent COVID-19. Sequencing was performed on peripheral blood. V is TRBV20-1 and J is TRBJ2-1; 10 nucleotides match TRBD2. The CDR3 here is CSASRLAGENNEQFF. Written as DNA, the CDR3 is TGCAGTGCTAGTAGGCTAGCGGGGGAGAACAATGAGCAGTTCTTC.